This T cell receptor beta chain stems from a study of T cells in Graves' hyperthyroidism and ophthalmopathy. As for the study in general: Sampling of peripheral blood happened at initial diagnosis, prior to any treatment.

The table lists this clonotype with many counts. TCR beta CDR3 region amplification was performed from RNA transcripts. An initial round of RT-PCR targeting the TCR CDR3 relied on the HTBI primer set. TCRdb used MiXCR to reprocess the multiplex PCR reads, holding one entry per CDR3 protein. Counted here are roughly 600,000 distinct CDR3 sequences, roughly 14% occurring once; the ten biggest clones make up approximately 12%. Uncontrolled infection, other autoimmune disease, pregnancy or lactation barred patients from enrollment. In making diagnoses, clinical symptoms, serum thyroxine and TRAb, thyroid ultrasound and orbital computed tomography were all used. V lost 3 bases to trimming and J lost 1 base, with 9 bases between them. There are 14 residues in the CDR3. Germline V gene lookup returns CDR1 LNHDA and CDR2 SQIVND (reference sequence).

This receptor was obtained from a woman aged 50 to 60 with Graves' ophthalmopathy. The specimen sequenced was blood. The rearrangement uses TRBV19 and TRBJ1-1, with unresolved D. The CDR3 nucleotides read TGTGCCAGTAGTATGGGCGGAAAGAACACTGAAGCTTTCTTT. It encodes CASSMGGKNTEAFF.